Listed below are T cell receptor beta chains from one sample, sequenced in a study of T cells in Graves' hyperthyroidism and ophthalmopathy. Using its own MiXCR run on the multiplex PCR reads, TCRdb lists one record per CDR3 protein. The profile shows about 710,000 distinct CDR3 sequences, roughly 15% of them singletons. Sequencing used blood. These receptors were taken from a man younger than 30 with Graves' hyperthyroidism. Both conserved end residues are part of each CDR3. Fields, in order: CDR3 DNA, CDR3 protein, V gene, clone size, D gene, J gene. D genes are given only for firm matches. Clone sizes are given selectively: once, few, many, or a class where the clone is expanded.

TGTGCCAGCAGCTGGGGGGTCTCTCAGCCCCAGCATTTT,CASSWGVSQPQHF,TRBV5-4,NA,NA,TRBJ1-5
TGCGCCAGCAGCCAAGGCTACGGACTAGCGGGAAGGACCGGGGAGCTGTTTTTT,CASSQGYGLAGRTGELFF,TRBV4-1,NA,TRBD2,TRBJ2-2
TGTGCCACCAGCAGAGACCGGACAGGGCCGAACACCGGGGAGCTGTTTTTT,CATSRDRTGPNTGELFF,TRBV15,few,TRBD1,TRBJ2-2
TGTGCCAGCAGCTTACAGCGGGAGCGCGAGCAGTACTTC,CASSLQREREQYF,TRBV7-6,NA,TRBD2,TRBJ2-7
TGTGCCTGGAGGTCACAGGGGACCAAAAACATTCAGTACTTC,CAWRSQGTKNIQYF,TRBV30,NA,TRBD1,TRBJ2-4
TGTGCCAGCAGCTTCCAACAGAGTAACTATGGCTACACCTTC,CASSFQQSNYGYTF,TRBV7-2,once,NA,TRBJ1-2
TGTGCCAGCAGCTTAACTCCACCTCATTTAGCCAAAAACATTCAGTACTTC,CASSLTPPHLAKNIQYF,TRBV7-9,NA,NA,TRBJ2-4
TGTGCCACCACCCCGAGGCGGGGCTCACCCCTCCACTTT,CATTPRRGSPLHF,TRBV27,many,NA,TRBJ1-6
TGTGCCAGCAGCTTATCTAGCGGGAGCGTTGTCGAGCAGTACTTC,CASSLSSGSVVEQYF,TRBV11-2,few,TRBD2,TRBJ2-7
TGTGCCAGCAGTCTCTGGACTAGCGGGAGCGGTGAGCAGTTCTTC,CASSLWTSGSGEQFF,TRBV12-3/TRBV12-4,many,TRBD2,TRBJ2-1
TGCAGCGTCGCCCCTCATAAGGGTCGGGAGACCCAGTACTTC,CSVAPHKGRETQYF,TRBV29-1,many,NA,TRBJ2-5
TGTTCGTTGAGGCTAGCGGGCTCCTACAATGAGCAGTTCTTC,CSLRLAGSYNEQFF,TRBV30,many,TRBD2,TRBJ2-1
TGTGCCAGCAGCTTTTCTTGGCGGGAGGGCCTCGCCGGGGAGCTGTTTTTT,CASSFSWREGLAGELFF,TRBV7-2,NA,TRBD2,TRBJ2-2
TGTGCCACCAGCAGCCGATTGGGACCGGGACAGCCCACCTCTGGAAACACCATATATTTT,CATSSRLGPGQPTSGNTIYF,TRBV24-1,NA,TRBD1,TRBJ1-3
TGCAGTGCCCCTCCGGGGGACCCAGGAGAGACCCAGTACTTC,CSAPPGDPGETQYF,TRBV20-1,many,NA,TRBJ2-5
TGTGCCAGCAGCTGGGACACCTACGAGCAGTACTTC,CASSWDTYEQYF,TRBV7-2,many,NA,TRBJ2-7
TGTGCCAGCAGTTTTCTGGGTCCGGGCAATGAGCAGTTCTTC,CASSFLGPGNEQFF,TRBV28,few,NA,TRBJ2-1
TGCAGTGCTGCCCTGAATTTCAATCAGCCCCAGCATTTT,CSAALNFNQPQHF,TRBV20-1,many,NA,TRBJ1-5
TGTGCCACCAGCAGGCCCGACAGAGAGCCTAACTATGGCTACACCTTC,CATSRPDREPNYGYTF,TRBV15,many,NA,TRBJ1-2
TGTGCCAGCAGTTTATCGATAGGCGGGGAGCTGTTTTTT,CASSLSIGGELFF,TRBV27,many,NA,TRBJ2-2
TGTGCCAGCAGCCAAGATAGGGGGACAGCTAAGTTCTTC,CASSQDRGTAKFF,TRBV14,NA,TRBD1,TRBJ2-1
TGTGCTAGTGGTTTGGCCCGTAACTCTCAGTACTTC,CASGLARNSQYF,TRBV12-5,many,NA,TRBJ2-7
TGTGCCAGCAGCCTATTTTGGGACTTGGATTACAATGAGCAGTTCTTC,CASSLFWDLDYNEQFF,TRBV3-1,few,NA,TRBJ2-1
TGTGCCTGGACAACTTTCTCTGGAAACACCATATATTTT,CAWTTFSGNTIYF,TRBV30,few,NA,TRBJ1-3
TGTGCCAGCAGTCGATCCGGGACTACCGCGGGCTACACCTTC,CASSRSGTTAGYTF,TRBV6-1,NA,NA,TRBJ1-2
TGTGCCAGCAGCCCCGGACGGCAGAGATCCTCTTTGTCTGGAAACACCATATATTTT,CASSPGRQRSSLSGNTIYF,TRBV11-2,many,NA,TRBJ1-3
TGTGCCTGGAGTGTAGGGATGGGCTCGAGCTACGAGCAGTACTTC,CAWSVGMGSSYEQYF,TRBV30,many,NA,TRBJ2-7
TGTGCCAGCAGCTACGGCCGGACAGCTAACTACGAGCAGTACTTC,CASSYGRTANYEQYF,TRBV7-9,many,NA,TRBJ2-7
TGTGCCAGCAGCCAAGAAGCACTGTACAATGAGCAGTTCTTC,CASSQEALYNEQFF,TRBV3-1,many,NA,TRBJ2-1
TGTGCCATCAGTGAACAGGCGGCCTACGAGCAGTACTTC,CAISEQAAYEQYF,TRBV10-3,many,NA,TRBJ2-7
TGCGCCAGCAGTGAGTACCGGGAGTACCAAGAGACCCAGTACTTC,CASSEYREYQETQYF,TRBV10-2,few,NA,TRBJ2-5
TGTGCCAGCAGCTCCGGGACGGAACAAGAGACCCAGTACTTC,CASSSGTEQETQYF,TRBV5-4,NA,NA,TRBJ2-5
TGCAGTGCTACGACGGGGTGGGGCTACACCTTC,CSATTGWGYTF,TRBV20-1,many,NA,TRBJ1-2
TGTGCCAGCAGCTCACTGACGGGGGGACTAGCGGTCTACAATGAGCAGTTCTTC,CASSSLTGGLAVYNEQFF,TRBV7-2,few,TRBD2,TRBJ2-1
TGTGCCAGCCGCTATAGCGGGATTGGGGAGACCCAGTACTTC,CASRYSGIGETQYF,TRBV28,many,TRBD2,TRBJ2-5
TGTGCCAGCAGTTCCAGACAGGGCAATGAGCAGTTCTTC,CASSSRQGNEQFF,TRBV28,many,TRBD1,TRBJ2-1
TGTGCCAGCAGTTTAACGACAGGGGGCTGGGAAAAACTGTTTTTT,CASSLTTGGWEKLFF,TRBV27,NA,TRBD1,TRBJ1-4
TGTGCCAGCAGCGGACAGGGGGCGCGGGAGACCCAGTACTTC,CASSGQGARETQYF,TRBV14,NA,TRBD1,TRBJ2-5
TGTGCCAGTAGTTCAAAAGGACCGGATGGCTACACCTTC,CASSSKGPDGYTF,TRBV19,few,NA,TRBJ1-2
TGCGCCAGCAGCCAAGGGGCAGGGGGGGCCGGGGAGCTGTTTTTT,CASSQGAGGAGELFF,TRBV4-1,few,NA,TRBJ2-2
TGTGCCAGCAGTGAAGGGGGCAGGGGCAGCAATCAGCCCCAGCATTTT,CASSEGGRGSNQPQHF,TRBV25-1,NA,NA,TRBJ1-5
TGTGCCATCAGTGAGCCGGTCGGATCCACGCTGCCCGGGCAGTACTTC,CAISEPVGSTLPGQYF,TRBV10-3,many,NA,TRBJ2-7
TGTGCCAGCGTAGATTGGACAGGGGGCCGTGGTGAAGCTTTCTTT,CASVDWTGGRGEAFF,TRBV28,NA,TRBD1,TRBJ1-1
TGTGCCAGATACAGACTAGCCTCCTACGAGCAGTACTTC,CARYRLASYEQYF,TRBV3-1,few,TRBD2,TRBJ2-7
TGTGCCAGCAGTATCATATCTCGGGACAACTACGAGCAGTACTTC,CASSIISRDNYEQYF,TRBV28,many,NA,TRBJ2-7
TGTGCCAGCAGTTTAATAGCGGGATCCTACGAGCAGTACTTC,CASSLIAGSYEQYF,TRBV12-3/TRBV12-4,many,TRBD2,TRBJ2-7
TGCAGTGCCAGGCCGGGACAGGGGGCAAGAGAGACCCAGTACTTC,CSARPGQGARETQYF,TRBV20-1,NA,TRBD1,TRBJ2-5
TGTGCCACCAGCACGACTCGACAGTATGGCTACACCTTC,CATSTTRQYGYTF,TRBV15,many,NA,TRBJ1-2